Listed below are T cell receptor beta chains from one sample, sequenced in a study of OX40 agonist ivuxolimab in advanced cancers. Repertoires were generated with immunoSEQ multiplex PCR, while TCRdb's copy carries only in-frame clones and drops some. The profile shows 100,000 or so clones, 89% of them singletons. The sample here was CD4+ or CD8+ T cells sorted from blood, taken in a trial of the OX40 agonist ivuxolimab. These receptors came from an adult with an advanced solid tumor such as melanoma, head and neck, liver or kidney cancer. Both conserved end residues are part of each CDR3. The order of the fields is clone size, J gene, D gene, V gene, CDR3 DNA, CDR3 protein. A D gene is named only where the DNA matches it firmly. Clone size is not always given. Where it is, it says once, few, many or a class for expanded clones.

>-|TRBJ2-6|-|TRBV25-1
TGTGCCAGCAGTAAAACTCAGAAAGACTCTGGGGCCAACGTCCTGACTTTC
CASSKTQKDSGANVLTF
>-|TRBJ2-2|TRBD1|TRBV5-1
TGCGCCAGCAGTCTGGCAGTGGGACAGGGGGCGACCGGGGAGCTGTTTTTT
CASSLAVGQGATGELFF
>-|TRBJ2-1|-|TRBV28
TGTGCCAGCAGGTCTTTTGCCGGGACGGCGAACAATGAGCAGTTCTTC
CASRSFAGTANNEQFF
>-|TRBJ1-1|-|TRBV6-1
TGTGCCAGCAGTAACCGGGACAAATCCACTGAAGCTTTCTTT
CASSNRDKSTEAFF
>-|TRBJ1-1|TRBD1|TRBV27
TGTGCCAGCAGTTGGACAGGGCCACAATCCAAGAACACTGAAGCTTTCTTT
CASSWTGPQSKNTEAFF
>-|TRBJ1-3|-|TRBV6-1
TGTGCCAGCAGTGAGACAGTGAACTCTGGAAACACCATATATTTT
CASSETVNSGNTIYF
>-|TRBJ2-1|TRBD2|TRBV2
TGTGCCAGCAGCGAAAGCGGGAGGGCCTACAATGAGCAGTTCTTC
CASSESGRAYNEQFF
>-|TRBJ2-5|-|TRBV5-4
TGTGCCAGCAGCTTGGAGCTTCAAGAGACCCAGTACTTC
CASSLELQETQYF
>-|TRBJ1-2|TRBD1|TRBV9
TGTGCCAGCAGCGGAACCGGGACAGGGGGCAATGGCTACACCTTC
CASSGTGTGGNGYTF
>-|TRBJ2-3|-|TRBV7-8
TGTGCCAGCAGCTTAGGTACAGATACGCAGTATTTT
CASSLGTDTQYF
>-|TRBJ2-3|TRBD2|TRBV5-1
TGCGCCAGCAGCTTGGGGAGCGGGGGGGCCACAGATACGCAGTATTTT
CASSLGSGGATDTQYF
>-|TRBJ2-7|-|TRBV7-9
TGTGCCAGCAGCTACCCAGGGACCGCCGAGCAGTACTTC
CASSYPGTAEQYF
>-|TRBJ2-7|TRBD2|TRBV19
TGTGCCAGTAGTACTCTAGCGGGAGCCGGCGAGCAGTACTTC
CASSTLAGAGEQYF
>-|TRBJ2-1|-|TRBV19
TGTGCCAGTAGTATACGAGGGAGTGAGCAGTTCTTC
CASSIRGSEQFF
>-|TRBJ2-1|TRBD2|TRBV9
TGTGCCAGCAGCGTAGGGCCCAGCGGGGGCTACAATGAGCAGTTCTTC
CASSVGPSGGYNEQFF
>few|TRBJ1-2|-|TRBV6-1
TGTGCCAGCAGTGGACTATCCTTCTATGGCTACACCTTC
CASSGLSFYGYTF
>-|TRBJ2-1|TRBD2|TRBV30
TGTGCCTGGAGTCCTCCCCCTAGCGGGAACTACAATGAGCAGTTCTTC
CAWSPPPSGNYNEQFF
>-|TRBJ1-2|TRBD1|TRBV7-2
TGTGCCAGCAGCTCCACAGGGGACCATGGCTACACCTTC
CASSSTGDHGYTF
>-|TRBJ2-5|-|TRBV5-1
TGCGCCAGCGTATCCCGGGACTTAGAGACCCAGTACTTC
CASVSRDLETQYF
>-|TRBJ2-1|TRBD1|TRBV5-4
TGTGCCAGCAGCTCCTCACAGGGGACGCCTGCGTACAATGAGCAGTTCTTC
CASSSSQGTPAYNEQFF
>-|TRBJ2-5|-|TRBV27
TGTGCCACCCAGCCTACTAGTTTTGGGACCCAGTACTTC
CATQPTSFGTQYF
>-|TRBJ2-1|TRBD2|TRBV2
TGTGCCAGCAGTGAATTAGCGGGACCCTACAATGAGCAGTTCTTC
CASSELAGPYNEQFF
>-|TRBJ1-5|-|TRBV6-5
TGTGCCAGCAGTTCAGACAGGAATAGCAATCAGCCCCAGCATTTT
CASSSDRNSNQPQHF
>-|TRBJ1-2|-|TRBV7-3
TGTGCCAGCAGCTTAATTCCAGGCCCCTATGGCTACACCTTC
CASSLIPGPYGYTF
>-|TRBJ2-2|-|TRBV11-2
TGTGCCAGCAGCTTAGATCCGGCGTACGGGGAGCTGTTTTTT
CASSLDPAYGELFF
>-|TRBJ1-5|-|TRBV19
TGTGCCAGTAGTACCCGGGGGGTGGGCAATCAGCCCCAGCATTTT
CASSTRGVGNQPQHF
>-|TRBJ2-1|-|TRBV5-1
TGCGCCAGCAGACCCGACATATCTACCTACAATGAGCAGTTCTTC
CASRPDISTYNEQFF
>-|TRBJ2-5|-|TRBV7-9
TGTGCCAGCAGCTACGGATCCGGGGAGACCCAGTACTTC
CASSYGSGETQYF
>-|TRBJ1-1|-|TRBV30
TGTGCCTGGAGGAAAAGCGGGGGTCACGTCACTGAAGCTTTCTTT
CAWRKSGGHVTEAFF
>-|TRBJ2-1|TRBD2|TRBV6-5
TGTGCCAGCAGCGGGACTAGCGGGGGTGAGCAGTTCTTC
CASSGTSGGEQFF